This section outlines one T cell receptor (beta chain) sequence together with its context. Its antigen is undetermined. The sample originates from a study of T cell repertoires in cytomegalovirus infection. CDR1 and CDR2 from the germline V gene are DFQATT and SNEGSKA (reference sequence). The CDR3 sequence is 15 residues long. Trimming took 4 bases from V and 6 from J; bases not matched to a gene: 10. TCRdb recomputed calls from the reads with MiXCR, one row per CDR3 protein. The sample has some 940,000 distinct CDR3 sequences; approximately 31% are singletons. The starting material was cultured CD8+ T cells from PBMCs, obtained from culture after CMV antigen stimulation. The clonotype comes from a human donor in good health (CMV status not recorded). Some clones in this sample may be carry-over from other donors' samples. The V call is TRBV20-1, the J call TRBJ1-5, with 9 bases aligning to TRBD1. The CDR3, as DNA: TGCAGTGCTACCCGGGACAGGGCCTTTGGTCAGCCCCAGCATTTT. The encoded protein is CSATRDRAFGQPQHF.